A single sample gave rise to the 2 T cell receptor beta chains below, sequenced in a study of T-cell reconstitution after alpha-beta-depleted transplantation in children (dated by TCRdb to between 2015 and 2016). Library preparation was by PCR. Instrument on record: Illumina HiSeq 2500. Molecular barcoding was employed in the preparation of TCR libraries, with unique molecular identifiers being used to normalize TCRbeta repertoire quantification. TCRdb reprocessing: public reads trimmed at Q25 with fastp, clones called with MiXCR, in-frame beta chains kept. Each CDR3 protein gets just one entry, which takes the most common genes and DNA from the rows behind it. This sample is represented by approximately 350,000 distinct CDR3 sequences; about 14% of them were singletons. The top ten clones comprise over 3.5% of the sample. The sample consisted of PBMCs, taken from the stem cell graft. The receptors come from a human donor who donated a stem cell graft to a child with Fanconi anemia.

A note on this clonotype: One end of the junction fails to match germline, which may point to a read error. V gene TRBV9 combines with J gene TRBJ1-1; weak D call: TRBD1 (5 bases). The CDR3 is 12 amino acids. Germline V lookup: CDR1 SGDLS, CDR2 YYNGEE. DNA for the CDR3: TGTGCCAGCAGCCCAGGGAACACTGAAGCTTTATTT. This codes for CASSPGNTEALF.

The J gene is TRBJ1-2, the V gene TRBV30; D is perhaps TRBD1 (5 bases). CDR1 and CDR2 (germline): GTSNPN, SVGIG (reference sequence). The CDR3 runs 17 residues. The V gene lost 1 base and the J gene lost 7 bases, with 25 bases spanning the gap. The CDR3 coding sequence is TGTGCCTGGAGTGCCCCTAACCTCGCAGGGAAAATCTTTGGCTACACCTTC. This gives the protein CAWSAPNLAGKIFGYTF.